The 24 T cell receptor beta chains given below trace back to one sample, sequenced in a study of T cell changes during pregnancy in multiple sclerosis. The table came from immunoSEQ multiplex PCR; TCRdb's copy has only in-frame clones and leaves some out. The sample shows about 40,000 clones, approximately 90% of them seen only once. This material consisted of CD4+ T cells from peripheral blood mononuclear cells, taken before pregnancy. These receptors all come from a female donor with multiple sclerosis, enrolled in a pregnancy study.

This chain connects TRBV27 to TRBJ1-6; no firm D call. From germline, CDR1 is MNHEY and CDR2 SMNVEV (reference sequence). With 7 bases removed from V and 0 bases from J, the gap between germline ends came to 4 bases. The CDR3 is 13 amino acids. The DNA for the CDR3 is TGTGCCAGCACCAACTCCTATAATTCACCCCTCCACTTT. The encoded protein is CASTNSYNSPLHF.

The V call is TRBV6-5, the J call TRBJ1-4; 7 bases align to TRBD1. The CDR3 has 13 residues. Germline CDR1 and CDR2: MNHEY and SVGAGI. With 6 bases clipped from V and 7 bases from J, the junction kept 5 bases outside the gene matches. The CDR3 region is CASRTGRGEKLFF. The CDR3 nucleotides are TGTGCCAGCAGGACAGGGCGGGGTGAAAAACTGTTTTTT.

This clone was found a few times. This chain's CDR3 is CASRWHRNTEAFF. In DNA, the CDR3 is TGTGCCAGCAGGTGGCACAGGAACACTGAAGCTTTCTTT. This rearrangement joins TRBV11-1 to TRBJ1-1; no clear D. V lost 6 bases and J 1 base, leaving 9 bases between the germline ends. CDR1 and CDR2 (germline): SGHAT, FQDESV (reference sequence). This CDR3 contains 13 residues.

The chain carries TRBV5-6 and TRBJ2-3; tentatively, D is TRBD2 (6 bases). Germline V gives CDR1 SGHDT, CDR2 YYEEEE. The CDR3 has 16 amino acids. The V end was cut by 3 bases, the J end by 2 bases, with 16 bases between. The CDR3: CASSYAGTPDTDTQYF. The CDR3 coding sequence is TGTGCCAGCAGCTACGCCGGGACTCCAGACACAGATACGCAGTATTTT.

CDR3 DNA sequence: TGTGCCAGCAGCGTAACCGGGCAGGGCTACGAAAAACTGTTTTTT. It encodes CASSVTGQGYEKLFF. The genes are TRBV9 and TRBJ1-4; TRBD1 is a possible D gene (5 bases). The germline V and J ends were trimmed by 1 base and 8 bases, with 15 bases remaining between them. CDR3 size: 15 residues. Germline assignment: CDR1 SGDLS and CDR2 YYNGEE.

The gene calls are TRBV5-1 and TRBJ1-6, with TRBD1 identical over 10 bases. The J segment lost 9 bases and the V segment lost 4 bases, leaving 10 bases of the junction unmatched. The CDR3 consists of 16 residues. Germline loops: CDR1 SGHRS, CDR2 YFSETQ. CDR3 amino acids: CASSKNRQGAVSPLHF. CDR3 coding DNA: TGCGCCAGCAGCAAAAATAGACAGGGGGCTGTTTCACCCCTCCACTTT.

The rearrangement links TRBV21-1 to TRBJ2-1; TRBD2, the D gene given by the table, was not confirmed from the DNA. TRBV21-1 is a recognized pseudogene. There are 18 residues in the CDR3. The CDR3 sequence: CASSDGSEGLAGVGEQFF. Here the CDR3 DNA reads TGTGCCAGCAGCGACGGCAGTGAGGGACTAGCGGGAGTCGGAGAGCAGTTCTTC.

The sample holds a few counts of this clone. The CDR3, as DNA: TGTGCCAGCAGCTCCCCTTCACAGGGGTTAGGGGAAAAACTGTTTTTT. It specifies CASSSPSQGLGEKLFF. The chain carries TRBV5-5 and TRBJ1-4; 7 bases agree with TRBD1. CDR1 is SGHKS, CDR2 YYEKEE, per germline (reference sequence). The CDR3 has 16 amino acids. Trimming cost V 3 bases and J 8 bases; bases outside gene matches: 13.

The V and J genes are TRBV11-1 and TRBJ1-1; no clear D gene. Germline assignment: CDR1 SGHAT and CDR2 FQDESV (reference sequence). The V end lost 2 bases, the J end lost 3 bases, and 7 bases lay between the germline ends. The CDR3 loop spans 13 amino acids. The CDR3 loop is CASSLPDYTEAFF. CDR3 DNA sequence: TGTGCCAGCAGCTTACCAGATTACACTGAAGCTTTCTTT.

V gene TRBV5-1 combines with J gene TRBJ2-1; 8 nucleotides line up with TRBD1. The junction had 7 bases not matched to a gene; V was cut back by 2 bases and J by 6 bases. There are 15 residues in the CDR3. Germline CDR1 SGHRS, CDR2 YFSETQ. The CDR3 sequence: CASSFFQGAFNEQFF. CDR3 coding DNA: TGCGCCAGCAGCTTCTTCCAGGGGGCGTTCAATGAGCAGTTCTTC.

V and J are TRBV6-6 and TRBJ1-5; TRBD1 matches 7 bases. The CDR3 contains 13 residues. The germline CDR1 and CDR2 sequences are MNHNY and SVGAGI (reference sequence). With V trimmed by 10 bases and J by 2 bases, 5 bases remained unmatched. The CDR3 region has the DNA TGTGCCACCACAGGGGTTCGCAATCAGCCCCAGCATTTT. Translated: CATTGVRNQPQHF.

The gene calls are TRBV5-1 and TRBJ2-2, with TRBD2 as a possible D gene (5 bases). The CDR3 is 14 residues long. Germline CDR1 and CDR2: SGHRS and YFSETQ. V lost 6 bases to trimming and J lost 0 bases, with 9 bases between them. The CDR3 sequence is CASMREPNTGELFF. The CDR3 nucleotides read TGCGCCAGCATGAGGGAGCCGAACACCGGGGAGCTGTTTTTT.

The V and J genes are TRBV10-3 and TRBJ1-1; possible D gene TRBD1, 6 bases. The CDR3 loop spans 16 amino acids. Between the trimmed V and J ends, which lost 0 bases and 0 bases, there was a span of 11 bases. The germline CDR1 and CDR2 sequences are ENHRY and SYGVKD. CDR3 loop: CAISESEQGMNTEAFF. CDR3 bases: TGTGCCATCAGTGAGTCCGAACAGGGTATGAACACTGAAGCTTTCTTT.

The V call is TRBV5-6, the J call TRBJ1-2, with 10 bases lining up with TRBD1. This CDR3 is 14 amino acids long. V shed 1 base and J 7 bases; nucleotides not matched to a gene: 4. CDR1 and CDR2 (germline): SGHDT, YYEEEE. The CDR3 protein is CASSLPDRGSGYTF. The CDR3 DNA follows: TGTGCCAGCAGCTTGCCGGACAGGGGGTCTGGCTACACCTTC.

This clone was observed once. As DNA, the CDR3 is TGTGCCAGCAGTTCCGCGTCAGGGATCCAGCCCCAGCATTTT. This translates into CASSSASGIQPQHF. This chain joins TRBV27 and TRBJ1-5, with D perhaps matching TRBD1 (5 bases). The CDR3 is 14 amino acids. Trimming shortened V by 4 bases and J by 7 bases, and 14 bases separated the two germline ends. The germline CDR1 and CDR2 sequences are MNHEY and SMNVEV (reference sequence).

Written as DNA, the CDR3 is TGTGCCAGCAGCCAAATTGGCGGGGCCCCCTACGAGCAGTACTTC. It yields the protein CASSQIGGAPYEQYF. V and J are TRBV14 and TRBJ2-7, with a weak D call TRBD2 (6 bases). The CDR3 has 15 amino acids. Trimming stripped 2 bases from V and 2 bases from J, with 13 bases between. Germline CDR1 is SGHDN and CDR2 is FVKESK.

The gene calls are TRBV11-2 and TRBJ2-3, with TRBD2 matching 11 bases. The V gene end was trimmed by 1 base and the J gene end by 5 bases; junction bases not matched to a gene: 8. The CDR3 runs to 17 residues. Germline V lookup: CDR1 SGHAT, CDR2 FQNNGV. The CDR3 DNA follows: TGTGCCAGCAGCTTAGGCAGGACTAGCGGGTCGAGAGATACGCAGTATTTT. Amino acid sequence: CASSLGRTSGSRDTQYF.

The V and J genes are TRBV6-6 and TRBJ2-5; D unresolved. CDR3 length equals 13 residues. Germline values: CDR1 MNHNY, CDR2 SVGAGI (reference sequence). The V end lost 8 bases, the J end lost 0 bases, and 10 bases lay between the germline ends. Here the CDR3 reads CASSPRYQETQYF. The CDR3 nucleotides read TGTGCCAGCTCCCCCCGGTACCAAGAGACCCAGTACTTC.

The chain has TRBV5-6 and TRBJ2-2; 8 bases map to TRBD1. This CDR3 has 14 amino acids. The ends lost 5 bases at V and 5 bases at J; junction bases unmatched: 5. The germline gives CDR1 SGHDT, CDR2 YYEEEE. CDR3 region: CASRRTGITGELFF. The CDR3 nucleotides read TGTGCCAGCAGGCGGACAGGGATTACCGGGGAGCTGTTTTTT.

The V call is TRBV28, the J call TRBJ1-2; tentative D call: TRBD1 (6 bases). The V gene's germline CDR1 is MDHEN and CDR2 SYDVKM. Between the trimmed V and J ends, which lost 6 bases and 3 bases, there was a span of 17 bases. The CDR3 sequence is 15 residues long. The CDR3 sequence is CASSSPGGLDYGYTF. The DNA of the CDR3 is TGTGCCAGCAGCTCCCCCGGGGGGCTAGACTATGGCTACACCTTC.

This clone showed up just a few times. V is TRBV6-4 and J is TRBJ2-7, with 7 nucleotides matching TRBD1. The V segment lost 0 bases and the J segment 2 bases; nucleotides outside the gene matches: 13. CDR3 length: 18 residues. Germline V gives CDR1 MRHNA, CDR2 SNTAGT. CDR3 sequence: CASSDSSPQGPSTYEQYF. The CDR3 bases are TGTGCCAGCAGTGACTCATCCCCACAGGGGCCATCAACCTACGAGCAGTACTTC.

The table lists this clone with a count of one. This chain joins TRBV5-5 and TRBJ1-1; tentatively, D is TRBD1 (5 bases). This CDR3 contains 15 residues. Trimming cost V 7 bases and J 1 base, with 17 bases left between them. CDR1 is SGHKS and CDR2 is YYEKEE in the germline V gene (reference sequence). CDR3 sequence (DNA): TGTGCCAGCTCGTCCCTCCGACAGACGAACACTGAAGCTTTCTTT. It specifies CASSSLRQTNTEAFF.

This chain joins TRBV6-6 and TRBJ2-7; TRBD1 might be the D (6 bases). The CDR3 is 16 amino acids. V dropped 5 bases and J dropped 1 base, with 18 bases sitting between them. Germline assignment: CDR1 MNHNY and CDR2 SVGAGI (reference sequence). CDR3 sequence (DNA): TGTGCCAGCAGTCGTCCTACAGGGTCCTCATCCTACGAGCAGTACTTC. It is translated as CASSRPTGSSSYEQYF.

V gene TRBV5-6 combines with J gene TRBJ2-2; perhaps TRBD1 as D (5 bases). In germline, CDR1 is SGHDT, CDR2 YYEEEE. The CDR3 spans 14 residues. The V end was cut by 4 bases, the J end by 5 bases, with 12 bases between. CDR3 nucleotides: TGTGCCAGCAGCACCTACAGGCCGACCGGGGAGCTGTTTTTT. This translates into CASSTYRPTGELFF. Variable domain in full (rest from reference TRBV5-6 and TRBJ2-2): DAGVTQSPTHLIKTRGQQVTLRCSPKSGHDTVSWYQQALGQGPQFIFQYYEEEERQRGNFPDRFSGHQFPNYSSELNVNALLLGDSALYLCASSTYRPTGELFFGEGSRLTVL.